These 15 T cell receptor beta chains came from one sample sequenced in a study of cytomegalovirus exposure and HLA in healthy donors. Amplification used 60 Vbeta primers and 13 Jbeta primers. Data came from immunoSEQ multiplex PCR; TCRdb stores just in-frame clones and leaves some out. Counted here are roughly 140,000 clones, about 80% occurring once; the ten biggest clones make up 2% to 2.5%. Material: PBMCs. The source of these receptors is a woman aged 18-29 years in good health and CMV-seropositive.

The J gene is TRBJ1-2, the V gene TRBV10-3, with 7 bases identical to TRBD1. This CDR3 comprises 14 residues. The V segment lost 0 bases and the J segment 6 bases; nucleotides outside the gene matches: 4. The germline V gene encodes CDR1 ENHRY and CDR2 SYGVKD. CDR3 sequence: CAISESKGADGYTF. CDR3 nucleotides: TGTGCCATCAGTGAGTCTAAGGGGGCGGATGGCTACACCTTC.

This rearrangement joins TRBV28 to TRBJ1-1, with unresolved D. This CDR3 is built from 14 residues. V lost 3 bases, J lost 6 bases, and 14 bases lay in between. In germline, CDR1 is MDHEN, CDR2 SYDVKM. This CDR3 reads CASSFVLGGAEAFF. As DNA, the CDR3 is TGTGCCAGCAGTTTTGTCCTTGGAGGCGCTGAAGCTTTCTTT.

The CDR3 spells CASSLLAGVDSRGYTF. The CDR3 DNA is TGTGCCAGCAGTTTACTAGCCGGGGTCGATTCCCGGGGCTACACCTTC. The chain recombines TRBV27 with TRBJ1-2; no reliable D call. The germline V gene has CDR1 MNHEY and CDR2 SMNVEV (reference sequence). V was trimmed by 2 bases and J by 8 bases, leaving 21 bases between them. This CDR3 comprises 16 residues.

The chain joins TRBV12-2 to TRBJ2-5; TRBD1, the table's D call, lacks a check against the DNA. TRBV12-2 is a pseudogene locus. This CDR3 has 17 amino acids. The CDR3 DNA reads TGTGCAAGTCGCTTAGCGGCACGGGACAGGAAGAAGGAGACCCAGTACTTC. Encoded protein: CASRLAARDRKKETQYF.

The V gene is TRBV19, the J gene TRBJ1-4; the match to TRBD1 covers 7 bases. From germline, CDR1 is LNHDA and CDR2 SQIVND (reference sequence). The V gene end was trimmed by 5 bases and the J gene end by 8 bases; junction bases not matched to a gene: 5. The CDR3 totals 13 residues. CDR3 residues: CASSGGTDEKLFF. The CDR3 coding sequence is TGTGCCAGTAGTGGCGGGACAGACGAAAAACTGTTTTTT.

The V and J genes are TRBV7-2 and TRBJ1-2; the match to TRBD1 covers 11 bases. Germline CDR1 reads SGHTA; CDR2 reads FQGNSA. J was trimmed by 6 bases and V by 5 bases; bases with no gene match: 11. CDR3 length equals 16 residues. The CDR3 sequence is CASSEVADRGQNGYTF. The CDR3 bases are TGTGCCAGCAGCGAGGTGGCGGACAGGGGGCAAAATGGCTACACCTTC.

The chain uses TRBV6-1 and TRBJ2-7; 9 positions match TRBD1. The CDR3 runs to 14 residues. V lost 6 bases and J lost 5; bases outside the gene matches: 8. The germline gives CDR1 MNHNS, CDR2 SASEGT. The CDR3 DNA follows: TGTGCCAGCAGCTTACAGGGGGCTAAGGACGAGCAGTACTTC. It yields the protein CASSLQGAKDEQYF.

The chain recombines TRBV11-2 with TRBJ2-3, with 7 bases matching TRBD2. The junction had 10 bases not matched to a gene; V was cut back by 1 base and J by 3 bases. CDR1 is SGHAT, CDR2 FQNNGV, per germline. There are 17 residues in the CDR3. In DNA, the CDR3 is TGTGCCAGCAGCTTAGCTCCTGACGGGGGGAGGACAGATACGCAGTATTTT. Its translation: CASSLAPDGGRTDTQYF.

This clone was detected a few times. CDR3 sequence reads: CATSRDRETDTQYF. DNA for the CDR3: TGTGCCACCAGCAGAGATCGGGAGACAGATACGCAGTATTTT. V gene TRBV15 combines with J gene TRBJ2-3; the D gene is possibly TRBD2 (6 bases). Germline lookup yields CDR1 LNHNV and CDR2 YYDKDF (reference sequence). The CDR3 loop spans 14 amino acids. With 0 bases removed from V and 3 bases from J, the gap between germline ends came to 7 bases.

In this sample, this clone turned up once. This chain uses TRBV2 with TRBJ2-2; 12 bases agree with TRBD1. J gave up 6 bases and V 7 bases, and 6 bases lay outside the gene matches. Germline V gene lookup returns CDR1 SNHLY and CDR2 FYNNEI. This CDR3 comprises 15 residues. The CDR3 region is CASTRGQGAAGELFF. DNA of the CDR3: TGTGCCAGCACCCGGGGACAGGGGGCAGCCGGGGAGCTGTTTTTT.

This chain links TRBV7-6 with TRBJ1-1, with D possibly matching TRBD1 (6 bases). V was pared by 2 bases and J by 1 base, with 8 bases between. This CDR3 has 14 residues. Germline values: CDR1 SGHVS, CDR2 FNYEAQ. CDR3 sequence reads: CASSLTGQNTEAFF. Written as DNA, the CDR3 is TGTGCCAGCAGCTTAACAGGGCAGAACACTGAAGCTTTCTTT.

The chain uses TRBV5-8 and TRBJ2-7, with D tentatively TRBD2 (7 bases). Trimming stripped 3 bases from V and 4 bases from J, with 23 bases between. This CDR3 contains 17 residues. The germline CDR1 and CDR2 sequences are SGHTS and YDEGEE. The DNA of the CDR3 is TGTGCCAGCAGCTGGGGGGGCGGGGAACGCTTATGGTACGAGCAGTACTTC. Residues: CASSWGGGERLWYEQYF.

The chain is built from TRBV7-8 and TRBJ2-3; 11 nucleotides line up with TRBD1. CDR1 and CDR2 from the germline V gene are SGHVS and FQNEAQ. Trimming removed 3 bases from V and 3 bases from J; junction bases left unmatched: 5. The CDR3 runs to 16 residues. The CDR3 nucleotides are TGTGCCAGCAGCTTTAGGGACAGGGGGTGGACAGATACGCAGTATTTT. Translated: CASSFRDRGWTDTQYF.

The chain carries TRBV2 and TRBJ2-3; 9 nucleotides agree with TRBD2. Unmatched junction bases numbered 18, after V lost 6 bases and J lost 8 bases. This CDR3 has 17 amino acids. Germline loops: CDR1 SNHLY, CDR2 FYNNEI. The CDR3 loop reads CASSASSGTSLRGTQYF. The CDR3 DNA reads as TGTGCCAGCAGCGCCTCTTCCGGGACTAGCCTACGTGGTACGCAGTATTTT.

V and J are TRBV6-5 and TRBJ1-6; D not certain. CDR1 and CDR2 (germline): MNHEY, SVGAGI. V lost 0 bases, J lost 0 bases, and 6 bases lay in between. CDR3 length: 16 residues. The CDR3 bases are TGTGCCAGCAGTTACTCTCTTGTCTCCTATAATTCACCCCTCCACTTT. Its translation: CASSYSLVSYNSPLHF.